Shown below are 26 T cell receptor beta chains from a single sample sequenced in a study of OX40 agonist ivuxolimab in advanced cancers. Using immunoSEQ multiplex PCR, the repertoire was profiled, and TCRdb retains in-frame clones only, with some absent. The sample carries about 46,000 clones, 82% recorded once. This material consisted of CD4+ or CD8+ T cells sorted from blood, taken in a trial of the OX40 agonist ivuxolimab. The receptors originated from an adult with an advanced solid tumor such as melanoma, head and neck, liver or kidney cancer.

The chain employs TRBV5-8 and TRBJ1-2; 8 bases fit TRBD1. The CDR3 consists of 16 residues. The trim removed 3 bases at V and 2 bases at J, leaving 9 bases unmatched. Germline V CDR1 and CDR2: SGHTS, YDEGEE. Here the CDR3 reads CASSYPGQGRNYGYTF. The CDR3 bases are TGTGCCAGCAGCTACCCCGGACAGGGACGAAACTATGGCTACACCTTC.

V and J are TRBV30 and TRBJ1-3; D uncertain. Trimming shortened V by 2 bases and J by 0 bases, and 8 bases separated the two germline ends. Germline CDR1 reads GTSNPN; CDR2 reads SVGIG (reference sequence). The CDR3 spans 14 residues. CDR3 amino acids: CAWSLSRSGNTIYF. In nucleotides, the CDR3 is TGTGCCTGGAGTTTGAGCCGCTCTGGAAACACCATATATTTT. Based on the CDR3 plus reference TRBV30 and TRBJ1-3, the full variable domain is SQTIHQWPATLVQPVGSPLSLECTVEGTSNPNLYWYRQAAGRGLQLLFYSVGIGQISSEVPQNLSASRPQDRQFILSSKKLLLSDSGFYLCAWSLSRSGNTIYFGEGSWLTVV.

The rearrangement uses TRBV19 and TRBJ1-4, with D unclear. V dropped 6 bases and J dropped 7 bases, with 9 bases sitting between them. Germline CDR1 reads LNHDA; CDR2 reads SQIVND (reference sequence). The CDR3 has 12 amino acids. CDR3 residues: CASSVAGEKLFF. In DNA form, the CDR3 reads TGTGCCAGTAGCGTAGCGGGTGAAAAACTGTTTTTT.

J is TRBJ1-4 and V is TRBV5-1; the D is unclear. From germline, CDR1 is SGHRS and CDR2 YFSETQ. Deletions cut 0 bases from V and 6 bases from J, with 6 bases between. The CDR3 is 13 amino acids. CDR3: CASSLDLYEKLFF. CDR3 DNA sequence: TGCGCCAGCAGCTTGGATCTATATGAAAAACTGTTTTTT.

J is TRBJ1-6 and V is TRBV6-5; the match to TRBD1 covers 8 bases. Germline V CDR1 and CDR2: MNHEY, SVGAGI. With 5 bases clipped from V and 9 bases from J, the junction kept 6 bases outside the gene matches. The CDR3 consists of 14 residues. The CDR3, as DNA: TGTGCCAGCAGTCAGGACAGGGACAGTTCACCCCTCCACTTT. Translation: CASSQDRDSSPLHF.

This clone was counted only a few times. The chain has TRBV30 and TRBJ1-5; 7 positions match TRBD1. In germline, CDR1 is GTSNPN, CDR2 SVGIG (reference sequence). The V segment lost 6 bases and the J segment 7 bases; nucleotides outside the gene matches: 6. This CDR3 spans 12 amino acids. CDR3 coding DNA: TGTGCCTGTAGCAGGGGGGGACAGCCCCAGCATTTT. Translating it yields CACSRGGQPQHF.

This sequence joins TRBV19 and TRBJ2-2; D possibly matches TRBD1 or TRBD2 (7 bases each). Per germline, CDR1 LNHDA and CDR2 SQIVND (reference sequence). The CDR3 is 15 residues long. V lost 5 bases and J 7 bases, leaving 17 bases between the germline ends. CDR3 sequence (DNA): TGTGCCAGTAGTCCCTTCAGGGGGGGCAACGGGGAGCTGTTTTTT. Residues: CASSPFRGGNGELFF.

The chain has TRBV5-1 and TRBJ2-5; a weak D match, TRBD2 (5 bases). The CDR3 spans 13 residues. The germline V gene encodes CDR1 SGHRS and CDR2 YFSETQ. V was shortened by 1 base and J by 5 bases, with 9 bases between the two germline ends. The CDR3 coding sequence is TGCGCCAGCAGCTTGATGTCGGGGGAGACCCAGTACTTC. Translating gives CASSLMSGETQYF.

The count of this clone is one. The genes are TRBV9 and TRBJ1-1; D is possibly TRBD1 (6 bases). Germline CDR1 SGDLS, CDR2 YYNGEE. The V gene lost 2 bases and the J gene lost 1 base, with 6 bases spanning the gap. This CDR3 is 13 amino acids long. The CDR3 sequence: CASSVDRNTEAFF. In DNA form, the CDR3 reads TGTGCCAGCAGCGTGGACAGGAACACTGAAGCTTTCTTT.

The rearrangement uses TRBV29-1 and TRBJ1-2; D gene uncertain. The CDR3 has 8 amino acids. The germline CDR1 and CDR2 sequences are SQVTM and ANQGSEA. Trimming cost V 6 bases and J 6 bases, with 2 bases left between them. The CDR3 nucleotides are TGCAGCGTCGATGGCTACACCTTC. It is translated as CSVDGYTF.

The chain carries TRBV30 and TRBJ2-6; tentative D call: TRBD1 (5 bases). V was trimmed by 4 bases and J by 0 bases, leaving 13 bases between them. This CDR3 comprises 16 residues. Germline V lookup: CDR1 GTSNPN, CDR2 SVGIG (reference sequence). The CDR3 loop reads CAWIETETSGANVLTF. CDR3 sequence (DNA): TGTGCCTGGATCGAGACAGAAACCTCTGGGGCCAACGTCCTGACTTTC.

This chain joins TRBV6-5 and TRBJ2-3, with 7 bases that match TRBD2. J was trimmed by 1 base and V by 0 bases; bases with no gene match: 1. This CDR3 has 15 residues. Per the germline V gene, CDR1 is MNHEY and CDR2 is SVGAGI. The CDR3 reads CASSYSAGGTDTQYF. CDR3 DNA sequence: TGTGCCAGCAGTTACTCGGCGGGGGGCACAGATACGCAGTATTTT.

The chain combines TRBV7-2 with TRBJ1-6; D remains unclear. CDR3 length equals 15 residues. V lost 1 base and J lost 8, with 12 bases in between. Per the germline V gene, CDR1 is SGHTA and CDR2 is FQGNSA. The CDR3 here is CASSLEAEGHSPLHF. The CDR3 DNA sequence: TGTGCCAGCAGCTTAGAGGCGGAAGGGCATTCACCCCTCCACTTT.

This sequence joins TRBV7-9 and TRBJ1-6; 9 nucleotides match TRBD1. Trimming took 5 bases from V and 13 from J; bases not matched to a gene: 12. This CDR3 comprises 15 residues. Germline CDR1 SEHNR, CDR2 FQNEAQ (reference sequence). The CDR3 DNA reads as TGTGCCAGCAGCCAAAAAAGGACAGGGGCACAGCCCCTCCACTTT. Residues: CASSQKRTGAQPLHF.

The chain carries TRBV10-3 and TRBJ2-1; maybe TRBD2 (7 bases). Trimming cost V 4 bases and J 8 bases, with 15 bases left between them. This CDR3 is 14 amino acids long. Per the germline V gene, CDR1 is ENHRY and CDR2 is SYGVKD. CDR3 nucleotide sequence: TGTGCCATCAGTGTTAGAGGGGGGGCCGATGAGCAGTTCTTC. This sequence encodes CAISVRGGADEQFF.

This clone was picked up a small number of times. The chain uses TRBV12-2 and TRBJ2-1; the tabulated D call, TRBD1, remains unverified against the DNA. TRBV12-2 is a pseudogene locus. The CDR3 length is 18 residues. The CDR3 sequence is CASRLASRDPGTYNEQFF. In nucleotides, the CDR3 is TGTGCAAGTCGCTTAGCTTCCCGAGACCCAGGTACCTACAATGAGCAGTTCTTC.

This sequence joins TRBV9 and TRBJ1-2; 7 nucleotides agree with TRBD1. V gave up 3 bases and J gave up 10 bases; unmatched junction bases: 3. Germline V gene sequence: CDR1 SGDLS, CDR2 YYNGEE. The CDR3 is 11 amino acids. The CDR3 region is CASSGDRAYTF. The CDR3 DNA follows: TGTGCCAGCAGCGGGGACAGAGCCTACACCTTC.

The chain uses TRBV5-1 and TRBJ1-1; D may be TRBD1 (5 bases). The CDR3 loop spans 18 amino acids. CDR1 and CDR2 (germline): SGHRS, YFSETQ. The V end was cut by 0 bases, the J end by 4 bases, with 22 bases between. The CDR3 sequence: CASSLGYGLGQGGTEAFF. In nucleotides, the CDR3 is TGCGCCAGCAGCTTGGGCTATGGGTTGGGTCAGGGAGGCACTGAAGCTTTCTTT.

The chain links TRBV7-2 to TRBJ2-5; D is ambiguous. From germline, CDR1 is SGHTA and CDR2 FQGNSA. The CDR3 loop spans 13 amino acids. Deletions cut 2 bases from V and 5 bases from J, with 9 bases between. The CDR3 sequence is CASSLQVKETQYF. The DNA for the CDR3 is TGTGCCAGCAGCTTACAGGTCAAGGAGACCCAGTACTTC.

The gene calls are TRBV6-5 and TRBJ1-1, with 9 bases that match TRBD1. The germline V gene encodes CDR1 MNHEY and CDR2 SVGAGI. The CDR3 length is 15 residues. With V trimmed by 6 bases and J by 1 base, 6 bases remained unmatched. CDR3 nucleotides: TGTGCCAGCAGAATAGGGACAGGGCAGAACACTGAAGCTTTCTTT. Translated: CASRIGTGQNTEAFF.

This clone was recorded a few times. V gene TRBV30 combines with J gene TRBJ1-2, with 9 bases identical to TRBD1. The CDR3 sequence is 11 residues long. Losses at the gene ends were 5 bases for V and 11 bases for J; bases not matched to a gene: 6. Germline V gene lookup returns CDR1 GTSNPN and CDR2 SVGIG (reference sequence). The CDR3 reads CAWDRGTGYTF. CDR3 nucleotide sequence: TGTGCCTGGGACAGGGGGACAGGGTACACCTTC.

V is TRBV4-1 and J is TRBJ1-5; 8 bases match TRBD1. V dropped 1 base and J dropped 0; count of bases not matched to a gene: 11. CDR3 length: 19 amino acids. Looked up from germline, CDR1 is MGHRA and CDR2 is YSYEKL. CDR3 in amino acids: CASSQARGRLGYSNQPQHF. The CDR3 DNA reads as TGCGCCAGCAGCCAAGCCAGGGGGCGATTGGGGTATAGCAATCAGCCCCAGCATTTT.

The CDR3 loop reads CASSLASGVHGYTF. The CDR3 coding sequence is TGTGCCAGCAGCTTAGCCTCAGGGGTGCACGGCTACACCTTC. The rearrangement uses TRBV7-8 and TRBJ1-2, with D possibly being TRBD1 (6 bases). CDR1 and CDR2 from the germline V gene are SGHVS and FQNEAQ. Trimming took off 0 bases at V and 8 bases at J, with 13 bases between the two ends. CDR3 size: 14 residues.

This chain uses TRBV19 with TRBJ2-3, with D perhaps matching TRBD1 or TRBD2 (5 bases each). CDR1 is LNHDA and CDR2 is SQIVND in the germline V gene (reference sequence). The length of the CDR3 is 18 residues. V gave up 4 bases and J gave up 2 bases, with 22 bases separating them. CDR3 amino acids: CASSTPLGRPRYTDTQYF. In nucleotides, the CDR3 is TGTGCCAGTAGTACTCCTTTGGGACGGCCTAGGTACACAGATACGCAGTATTTT.

The genes are TRBV7-6 and TRBJ1-5, with D tentatively TRBD1 (6 bases). The CDR3 is 14 amino acids. V lost 5 bases and J 3 bases, leaving 11 bases between the germline ends. Germline CDR1 and CDR2: SGHVS and FNYEAQ. The CDR3 DNA follows: TGTGCCAGCAGCCTCGGACAGTACAATCAGCCCCAGCATTTT. Translation gives CASSLGQYNQPQHF.

This chain links TRBV7-3 with TRBJ2-1; D remains ambiguous. V was shortened by 0 bases and J by 7 bases, with 7 bases between the two germline ends. Germline CDR1 reads SGHTA; CDR2 reads FQGTGA. The CDR3 extends over 13 amino acids. CDR3 in amino acids: CASSLTSLNEQFF. In nucleotides, the CDR3 is TGTGCCAGCAGCTTAACAAGTTTGAATGAGCAGTTCTTC.